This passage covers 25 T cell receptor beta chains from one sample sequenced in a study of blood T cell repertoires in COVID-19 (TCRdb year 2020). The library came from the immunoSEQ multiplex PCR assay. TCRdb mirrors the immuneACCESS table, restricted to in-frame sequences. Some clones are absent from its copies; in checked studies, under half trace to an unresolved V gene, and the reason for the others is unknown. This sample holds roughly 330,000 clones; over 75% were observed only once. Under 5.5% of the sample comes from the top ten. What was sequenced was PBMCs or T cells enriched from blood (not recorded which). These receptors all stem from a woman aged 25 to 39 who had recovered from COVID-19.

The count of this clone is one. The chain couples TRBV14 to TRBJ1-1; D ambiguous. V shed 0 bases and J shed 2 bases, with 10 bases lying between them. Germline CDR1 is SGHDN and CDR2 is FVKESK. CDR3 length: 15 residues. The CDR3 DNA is TGTGCCAGCAGCCAAGATTACACTATTAACACTGAAGCTTTCTTT. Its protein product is CASSQDYTINTEAFF.

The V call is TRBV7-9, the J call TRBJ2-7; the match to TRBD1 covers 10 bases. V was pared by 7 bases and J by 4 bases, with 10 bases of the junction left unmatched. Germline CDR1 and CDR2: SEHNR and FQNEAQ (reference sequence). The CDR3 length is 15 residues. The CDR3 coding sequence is TGTGCCAGCACGGCCGGACAGGGGGTTTTATACGAGCAGTACTTC. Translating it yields CASTAGQGVLYEQYF.

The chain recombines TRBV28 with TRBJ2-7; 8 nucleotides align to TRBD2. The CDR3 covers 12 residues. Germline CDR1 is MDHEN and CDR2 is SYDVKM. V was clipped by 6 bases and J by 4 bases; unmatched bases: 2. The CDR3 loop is CASSSGGYEQYF. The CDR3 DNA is TGTGCCAGCAGCTCGGGGGGGTACGAGCAGTACTTC.

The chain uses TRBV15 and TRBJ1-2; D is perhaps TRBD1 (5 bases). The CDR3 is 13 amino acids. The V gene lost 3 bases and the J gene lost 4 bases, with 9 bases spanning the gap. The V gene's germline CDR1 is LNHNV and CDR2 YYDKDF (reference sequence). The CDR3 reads CATSRGHGYGYTF. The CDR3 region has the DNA TGTGCCACCAGCAGGGGGCACGGCTATGGCTACACCTTC.

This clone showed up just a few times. CDR3 region: CASSYYGTANTEAFF. CDR3 DNA: TGTGCCAGCAGTTACTACGGGACAGCCAACACTGAAGCTTTCTTT. This chain connects TRBV6-2 or TRBV6-3 to TRBJ1-1; 7 bases map to TRBD1. CDR3 length: 15 amino acids. V dropped 1 base and J dropped 2; count of bases not matched to a gene: 4. Per the germline V gene, CDR1 is MNHEY and CDR2 is SVGEGT.

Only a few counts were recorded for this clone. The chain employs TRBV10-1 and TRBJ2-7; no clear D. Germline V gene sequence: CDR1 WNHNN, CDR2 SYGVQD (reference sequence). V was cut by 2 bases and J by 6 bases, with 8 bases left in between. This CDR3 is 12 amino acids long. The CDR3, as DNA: TGCGCCAGCAGTGAGCTGTGTTTCGAGCAGTACTTC. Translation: CASSELCFEQYF.

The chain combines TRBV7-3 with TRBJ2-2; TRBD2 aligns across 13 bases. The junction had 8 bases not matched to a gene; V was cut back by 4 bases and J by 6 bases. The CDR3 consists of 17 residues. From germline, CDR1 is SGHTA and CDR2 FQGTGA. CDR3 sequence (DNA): TGTGCCAGCAGCTGGAGTGGCGGACTAGCGGGAGCCGGGGAGCTGTTTTTT. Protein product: CASSWSGGLAGAGELFF.

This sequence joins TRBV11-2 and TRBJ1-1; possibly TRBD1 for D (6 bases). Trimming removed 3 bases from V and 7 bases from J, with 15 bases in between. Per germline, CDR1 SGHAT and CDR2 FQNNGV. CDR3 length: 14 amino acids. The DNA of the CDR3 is TGTGCCAGCAGCTTGGACAGAATAAGGGTTGAAGCTTTCTTT. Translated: CASSLDRIRVEAFF.

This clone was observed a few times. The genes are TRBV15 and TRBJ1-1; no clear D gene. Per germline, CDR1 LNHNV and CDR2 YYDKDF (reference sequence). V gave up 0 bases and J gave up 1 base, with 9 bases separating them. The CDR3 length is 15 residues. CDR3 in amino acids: CATSRDARENTEAFF. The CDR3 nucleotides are TGTGCCACCAGCAGAGATGCGAGGGAGAACACTGAAGCTTTCTTT.

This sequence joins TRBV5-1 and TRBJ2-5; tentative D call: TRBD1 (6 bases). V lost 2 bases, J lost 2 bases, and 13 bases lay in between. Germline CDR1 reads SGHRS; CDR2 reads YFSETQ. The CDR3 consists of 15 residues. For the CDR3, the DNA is TGCGCCAGCAGCTTCACGGCAGGGGTGCAAGAGACCCAGTACTTC. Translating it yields CASSFTAGVQETQYF.

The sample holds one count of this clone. The CDR3, as DNA: TGTGCCAGCAGTAGTTCTCGGACAGGGTGGCCCCAGCATTTT. Translating gives CASSSSRTGWPQHF. This chain connects TRBV7-2 to TRBJ1-5; TRBD1 agrees at 8 bases. The CDR3 is 14 amino acids. The junction had 10 bases not matched to a gene; V was cut back by 6 bases and J by 9 bases. Germline V CDR1 and CDR2: SGHTA, FQGNSA. The full variable domain, completed using reference TRBV7-2 and TRBJ1-5, is GAGVSQSPSNKVTEKGKDVELRCDPISGHTALYWYRQSLGQGLEFLIYFQGNSAPDKSGLPSDRFSAERTGGSVSTLTIQRTQQEDSAVYLCASSSSRTGWPQHFGDGTRLSIL.

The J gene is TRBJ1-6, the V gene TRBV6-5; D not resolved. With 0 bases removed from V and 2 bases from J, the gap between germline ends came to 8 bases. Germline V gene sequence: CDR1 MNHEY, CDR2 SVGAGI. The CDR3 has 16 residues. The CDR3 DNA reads TGTGCCAGCAGTTACTCGAGGAGGGCCTATAATTCACCCCTCCACTTT. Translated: CASSYSRRAYNSPLHF.

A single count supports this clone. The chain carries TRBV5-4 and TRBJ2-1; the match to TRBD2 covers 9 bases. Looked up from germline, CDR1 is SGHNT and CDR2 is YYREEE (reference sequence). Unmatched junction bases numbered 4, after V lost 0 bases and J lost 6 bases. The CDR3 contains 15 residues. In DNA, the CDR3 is TGTGCCAGCAGCTTGGCGGGCGGGGGGGCCAATGAGCAGTTCTTC. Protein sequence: CASSLAGGGANEQFF. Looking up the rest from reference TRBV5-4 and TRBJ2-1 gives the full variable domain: ETGVTQSPTHLIKTRGQQVTLRCSSQSGHNTVSWYQQALGQGPQFIFQYYREEENGRGNFPPRFSGLQFPNYSSELNVNALELDDSALYLCASSLAGGGANEQFFGPGTRLTVL.

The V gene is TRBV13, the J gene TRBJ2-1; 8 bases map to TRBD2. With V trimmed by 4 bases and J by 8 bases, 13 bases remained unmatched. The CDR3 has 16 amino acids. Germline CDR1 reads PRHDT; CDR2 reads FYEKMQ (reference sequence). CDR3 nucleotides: TGTGCCAGCAGCTCCCGGACTATAGCGGGGTCCGATGAGCAGTTCTTC. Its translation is CASSSRTIAGSDEQFF. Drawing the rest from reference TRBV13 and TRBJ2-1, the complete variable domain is AAGVIQSPRHLIKEKRETATLKCYPIPRHDTVYWYQQGPGQDPQFLISFYEKMQSDKGSIPDRFSAQQFSDYHSELNMSSLELGDSALYFCASSSRTIAGSDEQFFGPGTRLTVL.

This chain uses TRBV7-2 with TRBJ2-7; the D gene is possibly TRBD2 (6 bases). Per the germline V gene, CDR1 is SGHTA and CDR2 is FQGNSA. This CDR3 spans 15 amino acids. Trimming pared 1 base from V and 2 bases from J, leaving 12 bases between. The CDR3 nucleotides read TGTGCCAGCAGCTTAGACGGGGCGGGGACCTACGAGCAGTACTTC. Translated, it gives CASSLDGAGTYEQYF.

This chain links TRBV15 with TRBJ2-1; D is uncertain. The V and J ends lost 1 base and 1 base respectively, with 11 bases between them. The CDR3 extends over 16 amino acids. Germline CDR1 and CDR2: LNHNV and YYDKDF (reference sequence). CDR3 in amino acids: CATSRGGAESYNEQFF. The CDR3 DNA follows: TGTGCCACCAGCAGAGGCGGTGCTGAGTCCTACAATGAGCAGTTCTTC. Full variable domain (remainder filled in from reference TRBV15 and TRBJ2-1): DAMVIQNPRYQVTQFGKPVTLSCSQTLNHNVMYWYQQKSSQAPKLLFHYYDKDFNNEADTPDNFQSRRPNTSFCFLDIRSPGLGDTAMYLCATSRGGAESYNEQFFGPGTRLTVL.

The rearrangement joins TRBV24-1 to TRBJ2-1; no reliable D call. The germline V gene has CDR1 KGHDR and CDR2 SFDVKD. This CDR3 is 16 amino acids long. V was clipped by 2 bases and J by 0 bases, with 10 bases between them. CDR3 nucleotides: TGTGCCACCAGTGATTCGGAGAGTGGCTCCTACAATGAGCAGTTCTTC. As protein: CATSDSESGSYNEQFF.

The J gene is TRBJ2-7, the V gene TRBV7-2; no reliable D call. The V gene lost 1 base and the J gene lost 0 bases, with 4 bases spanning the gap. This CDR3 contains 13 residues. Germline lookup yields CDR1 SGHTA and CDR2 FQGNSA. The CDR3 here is CASSLERSYEQYF. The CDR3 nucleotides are TGTGCCAGCAGCTTAGAGCGCTCCTACGAGCAGTACTTC.

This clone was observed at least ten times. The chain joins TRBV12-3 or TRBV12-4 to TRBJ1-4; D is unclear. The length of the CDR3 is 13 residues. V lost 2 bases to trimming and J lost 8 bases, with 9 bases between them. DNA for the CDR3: TGTGCCAGCAGTTTACTGGAGGGCGAAAAACTGTTTTTT. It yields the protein CASSLLEGEKLFF.

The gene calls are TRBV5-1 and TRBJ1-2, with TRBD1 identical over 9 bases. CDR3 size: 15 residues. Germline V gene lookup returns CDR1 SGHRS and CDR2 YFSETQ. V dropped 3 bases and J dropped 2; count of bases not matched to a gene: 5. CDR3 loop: CASSSTGGRNYGYTF. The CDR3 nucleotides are TGCGCCAGCAGCTCCACAGGGGGCAGGAACTATGGCTACACCTTC.

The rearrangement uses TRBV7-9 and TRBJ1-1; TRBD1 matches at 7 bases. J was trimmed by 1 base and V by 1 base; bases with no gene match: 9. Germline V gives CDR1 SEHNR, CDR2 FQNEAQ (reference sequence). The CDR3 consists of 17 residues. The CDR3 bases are TGTGCCAGCAGCTTAGGGGATGGGACAGTTAGGAACACTGAAGCTTTCTTT. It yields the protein CASSLGDGTVRNTEAFF. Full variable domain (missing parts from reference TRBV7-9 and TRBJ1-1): DTGVSQNPRHKITKRGQNVTFRCDPISEHNRLYWYRQTLGQGPEFLTYFQNEAQLEKSRLLSDRFSAERPKGSFSTLEIQRTEQGDSAMYLCASSLGDGTVRNTEAFFGQGTRLTVV.

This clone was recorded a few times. CDR3 region: CATSAMTALGYGYTF. CDR3 sequence (DNA): TGTGCCACCAGCGCGATGACAGCCTTAGGGTATGGCTACACCTTC. The rearrangement joins TRBV15 to TRBJ1-2, with a possible D match to TRBD1 (5 bases). V was pared by 5 bases and J by 5 bases, with 18 bases between. Germline-derived CDR1 and CDR2 are LNHNV and YYDKDF (reference sequence). This CDR3 region has 15 residues.

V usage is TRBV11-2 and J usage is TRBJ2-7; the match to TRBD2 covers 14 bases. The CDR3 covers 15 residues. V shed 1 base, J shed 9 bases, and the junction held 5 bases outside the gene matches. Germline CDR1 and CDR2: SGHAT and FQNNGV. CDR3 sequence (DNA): TGTGCCAGCAGCTTAGCGACTAGCGGGGGGGCCAGGCAGTACTTC. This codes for CASSLATSGGARQYF.

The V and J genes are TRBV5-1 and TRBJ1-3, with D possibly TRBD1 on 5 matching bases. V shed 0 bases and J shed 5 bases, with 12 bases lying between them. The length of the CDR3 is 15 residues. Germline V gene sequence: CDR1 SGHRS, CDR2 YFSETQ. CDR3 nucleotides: TGCGCCAGCAGCTTGGAAGGGGTAGGCAGAAACACCATATATTTT. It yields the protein CASSLEGVGRNTIYF.

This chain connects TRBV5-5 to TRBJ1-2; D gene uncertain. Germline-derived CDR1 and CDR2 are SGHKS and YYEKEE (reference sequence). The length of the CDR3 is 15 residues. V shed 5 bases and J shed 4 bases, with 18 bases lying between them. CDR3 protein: CASSLRLGPSYGYTF. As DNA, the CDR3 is TGTGCCAGCAGTCTCCGGCTCGGCCCTAGCTATGGCTACACCTTC. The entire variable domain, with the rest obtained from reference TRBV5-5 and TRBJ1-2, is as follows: DAGVTQSPTHLIKTRGQQVTLRCSPISGHKSVSWYQQVLGQGPQFIFQYYEKEERGRGNFPDRFSARQFPNYSSELNVNALLLGDSALYLCASSLRLGPSYGYTFGSGTRLTVV.